The 28 T cell receptor beta chains below all came from one sample that was sequenced in a study of T cell responses to AZD1222 COVID-19 vaccine. Generated by immunoSEQ multiplex PCR, the TCRdb table keeps only in-frame clones and is missing some. This sample has 90,000 to 130,000 clones, with about 90% found just once. The material was peripheral blood, obtained 28 days after the second AZD1222 dose. The receptors shown here come from an adult who received the AZD1222 COVID-19 vaccine.

This sequence joins TRBV5-4 and TRBJ2-5; D unclear. V lost 1 base to trimming and J lost 5 bases, with 12 bases between them. CDR3 length equals 14 residues. Germline V gives CDR1 SGHNT, CDR2 YYREEE (reference sequence). CDR3 region: CASSLSDAAETQYF. CDR3 bases: TGTGCCAGCAGCTTGAGTGACGCCGCCGAGACCCAGTACTTC.

The CDR3, as DNA: TGTGCCAGCAGGACAAGTGGGGGGAGCACTGAAGCTTTCTTT. Protein sequence: CASRTSGGSTEAFF. The J gene is TRBJ1-1, the V gene TRBV27, with a weak D call TRBD1 (5 bases). The CDR3 is made up of 14 amino acids. The V and J ends lost 6 bases and 4 bases respectively, with 15 bases between them. Germline V gene lookup returns CDR1 MNHEY and CDR2 SMNVEV (reference sequence).

The chain is built from TRBV7-9 and TRBJ1-6, with D perhaps matching TRBD1 (6 bases). The germline gives CDR1 SEHNR, CDR2 FQNEAQ (reference sequence). The ends were cut back, 1 base at V and 6 bases at J, with 22 bases in the middle. This CDR3 spans 19 amino acids. The chain's CDR3 is CASSLGLAGAATGNSPLHF. Written as DNA, the CDR3 is TGTGCCAGCAGCTTAGGATTGGCAGGGGCCGCAACTGGTAATTCACCCCTCCACTTT.

V and J are TRBV11-2 and TRBJ2-5; D gene unclear. Germline V gives CDR1 SGHAT, CDR2 FQNNGV. CDR3 size: 15 residues. Trimming took off 0 bases at V and 4 bases at J, with 12 bases between the two ends. Written as DNA, the CDR3 is TGTGCCAGCAGCTTAGAACCAGCAGGATCAGAGACCCAGTACTTC. Its translation: CASSLEPAGSETQYF.

This clone was recorded once. V is TRBV24-1 and J is TRBJ2-2; D not certain. The germline CDR1 and CDR2 sequences are KGHDR and SFDVKD. Trimming took 4 bases from V and 5 from J, leaving 16 bases between them. The CDR3 contains 16 residues. CDR3 region: CATSDSSWGSTGELFF. DNA of the CDR3: TGTGCCACCAGTGACTCGAGTTGGGGATCAACCGGGGAGCTGTTTTTT.

The chain uses TRBV14 and TRBJ1-2; D is unresolved. The CDR3 extends over 13 amino acids. Between the trimmed V and J ends, which lost 1 base and 7 bases, there was a span of 10 bases. Germline values: CDR1 SGHDN, CDR2 FVKESK. This CDR3 reads CASSQVRLGGYTF. For the CDR3, the DNA is TGTGCCAGCAGCCAAGTACGGCTCGGTGGCTACACCTTC.

The table lists this clone with a count of one. The chain is built from TRBV27 and TRBJ1-5; the D is unclear. Trimming pared 3 bases from V and 1 base from J, leaving 4 bases between. Germline-derived CDR1 and CDR2 are MNHEY and SMNVEV (reference sequence). This CDR3 has 13 amino acids. CDR3 region: CASSFKSNQPQHF. CDR3 in DNA: TGTGCCAGCAGTTTCAAGAGCAATCAGCCCCAGCATTTT.

A few counts support this clone. The chain carries TRBV7-3 and TRBJ1-2, with D possibly matching TRBD1 (5 bases). The CDR3 totals 14 residues. Trimming removed 4 bases from V and 4 bases from J, with 13 bases in between. The germline V gene encodes CDR1 SGHTA and CDR2 FQGTGA. The CDR3 bases are TGTGCCAGCAGCTGGGACTATTTGGGCTATGGCTACACCTTC. Translating gives CASSWDYLGYGYTF. Supplemented by reference TRBV7-3 and TRBJ1-2, the full variable domain reads GAGVSQTPSNKVTEKGKYVELRCDPISGHTALYWYRQSLGQGPEFLIYFQGTGAADDSGLPNDRFFAVRPEGSVSTLKIQRTERGDSAVYLCASSWDYLGYGYTFGSGTRLTVV.

The chain is built from TRBV4-1 and TRBJ2-7; weak D call: TRBD1 (5 bases). Trimming left V 2 bases short and J 0 bases short, with 14 bases between. CDR1 is MGHRA, CDR2 YSYEKL, per germline. The CDR3 covers 16 residues. In DNA form, the CDR3 reads TGCGCCAGCAGCCAACCCTCTGGGGCCCTCTCCTACGAGCAGTACTTC. Its protein is CASSQPSGALSYEQYF.

This clone occurred once. The J gene is TRBJ2-1, the V gene TRBV5-1; 8 bases line up with TRBD1. Germline-derived CDR1 and CDR2 are SGHRS and YFSETQ. This CDR3 is 15 amino acids long. J lost 6 bases, V lost 0 bases, and 5 bases had no gene match. The CDR3 DNA follows: TGCGCCAGCAGCTTGGGGACAGGGTCATTCAATGAGCAGTTCTTC. Protein sequence: CASSLGTGSFNEQFF. The full variable domain, in which reference TRBV5-1 and TRBJ2-1 provide the parts outside the CDR3, is KAGVTQTPRYLIKTRGQQVTLSCSPISGHRSVSWYQQTPGQGLQFLFEYFSETQRNKGNFPGRFSGRQFSNSRSEMNVSTLELGDSALYLCASSLGTGSFNEQFFGPGTRLTVL.

This rearrangement joins TRBV28 to TRBJ1-5; D may be TRBD1 (5 bases). Between the trimmed V and J ends, which lost 8 bases and 7 bases, there was a span of 18 bases. The CDR3 runs 14 residues. CDR1 MDHEN and CDR2 SYDVKM come from the germline V gene. The CDR3 sequence is CASGKQGMYQPQHF. In DNA form, the CDR3 reads TGTGCCAGCGGAAAGCAGGGAATGTACCAGCCCCAGCATTTT.

This CDR3 is CASSLGGSNTEAFF. DNA for the CDR3: TGTGCCAGCAGCTTAGGAGGGTCGAACACTGAAGCTTTCTTT. The chain links TRBV11-3 to TRBJ1-1, with D hard to call. The V gene's germline CDR1 is SGHNT and CDR2 YENEEA. V lost 1 base to trimming and J lost 1 base, with 7 bases between them. CDR3 length: 14 amino acids. Full variable domain (outside the CDR3, taken from reference TRBV11-3 and TRBJ1-1): EAGVVQSPRYKIIEKKQPVAFWCNPISGHNTLYWYLQNLGQGPELLIRYENEEAVDDSQLPKDRFSAERLKGVDSTLKIQPAELGDSAVYLCASSLGGSNTEAFFGQGTRLTVV.

Details on this clone: The junction departs from the called germline gene at one end, perhaps through a read error. The chain links TRBV24-1 to TRBJ1-5, with a tentative D call TRBD1 (5 bases). The V gene's germline CDR1 is KGHDR and CDR2 SFDVKD. CDR3 length: 16 amino acids. CDR3 sequence (DNA): TGTGTCACCAGTGACCCCGGGGGGGTTAGCAATCAGCCCCAGCATTTT. It codes for CVTSDPGGVSNQPQHF.

The DNA of the CDR3 is TGTGCCAGTAGTCCTGCAGAGGGGTATAAGTACTTC. Protein: CASSPAEGYKYF. The chain uses TRBV19 and TRBJ2-7, with D possibly being TRBD1 or TRBD2 (5 bases each). Trimming left V 5 bases short and J 11 bases short, with 16 bases between. Per germline, CDR1 LNHDA and CDR2 SQIVND (reference sequence). This CDR3 comprises 12 residues.

This chain connects TRBV5-1 to TRBJ2-2, with 7 bases fitting TRBD1. This CDR3 contains 16 residues. J lost 6 bases, V lost 1 base, and 9 bases had no gene match. Germline-derived CDR1 and CDR2 are SGHRS and YFSETQ. As DNA, the CDR3 is TGCGCCAGCAGCTTGCCGAGGGGGCCTGGATCCGGGGAGCTGTTTTTT. It encodes CASSLPRGPGSGELFF.

The chain joins TRBV7-8 to TRBJ1-2; D not certain. Germline V CDR1 and CDR2: SGHVS, FQNEAQ. Deletions cut 5 bases from V and 6 bases from J, with 10 bases between. The CDR3 is 12 residues long. The chain's CDR3 is CASSIRDHGYTF. Here the CDR3 DNA reads TGTGCCAGCAGCATAAGGGATCATGGCTACACCTTC.

J is TRBJ1-2 and V is TRBV14; D ambiguous. This CDR3 is 13 amino acids long. V lost 0 bases and J lost 4, with 6 bases in between. CDR1 is SGHDN and CDR2 is FVKESK in the germline V gene. The CDR3 region is CASSQDISYGYTF. The CDR3, as DNA: TGTGCCAGCAGCCAAGACATCAGCTATGGCTACACCTTC.

The V gene is TRBV20-1, the J gene TRBJ1-2, with D maybe TRBD1 (6 bases). The CDR3 loop spans 13 amino acids. Germline CDR1 reads DFQATT; CDR2 reads SNEGSKA (reference sequence). V lost 3 bases, J lost 1 base, and 9 bases lay in between. CDR3 region: CSASWTVNYGYTF. CDR3 DNA sequence: TGCAGTGCTAGTTGGACAGTTAACTATGGCTACACCTTC.

This sequence joins TRBV3-1 (or the pseudogene TRBV3-2) and TRBJ1-2; the D is unclear. The CDR3 is 13 amino acids. V was pared by 4 bases and J by 2 bases, with 8 bases between. Germline V gives CDR1 LGHDT, CDR2 YNNKEL (reference sequence). The CDR3 DNA sequence: TGTGCCAGCAGCCGAGCTCGAAACTATGGCTACACCTTC. Protein product: CASSRARNYGYTF.

This CDR3 is CASSAVGRGGIAFF. The CDR3, as DNA: TGTGCCAGCAGTGCCGTAGGGAGAGGGGGGATCGCTTTCTTT. V usage is TRBV28 and J usage is TRBJ1-1; D is possibly TRBD1 (6 bases). Trimming pared 5 bases from V and 11 bases from J, leaving 21 bases between. The germline CDR1 and CDR2 sequences are MDHEN and SYDVKM. The CDR3 spans 14 residues.

CDR3 sequence reads: CASSLPGGTNYGYTF. The CDR3 DNA reads TGTGCCAGCAGTTTACCAGGAGGTACTAACTATGGCTACACCTTC. The chain has TRBV28 and TRBJ1-2; D gene unclear. The CDR3 is 15 amino acids. The ends were cut back, 2 bases at V and 0 bases at J, with 10 bases in the middle. Germline CDR1 reads MDHEN; CDR2 reads SYDVKM.

This rearrangement joins TRBV21-1 to TRBJ1-2; TRBD1, the table's D call, lacks a check against the DNA. TRBV21-1 is assigned pseudogene status. This CDR3 spans 15 amino acids. The CDR3 loop reads CASPSWWPANYGYTF. Written as DNA, the CDR3 is TGTGCCAGCCCCTCCTGGTGGCCCGCTAACTATGGCTACACCTTC.

The J gene is TRBJ2-5, the V gene TRBV12-3 or TRBV12-4; D uncertain. The CDR3 extends over 11 amino acids. Trimming pared 3 bases from V and 5 bases from J, leaving 4 bases between. CDR3 in amino acids: CASSFSETQYF. CDR3 in DNA: TGTGCCAGCAGTTTTAGTGAGACCCAGTACTTC.

This chain links TRBV28 with TRBJ1-5, with D possibly matching TRBD1 (6 bases). Germline assignment: CDR1 MDHEN and CDR2 SYDVKM. V was cut by 8 bases and J by 5 bases, with 13 bases left in between. This CDR3 has 13 amino acids. The CDR3 coding sequence is TGTGCCAGCTCTTCGGGGGCGGATCAGCCCCAGCATTTT. This gives the protein CASSSGADQPQHF.

The chain uses TRBV11-3 and TRBJ1-1, with D possibly TRBD1 on 6 matching bases. Trimming stripped 5 bases from V and 4 bases from J, with 14 bases between. The germline V gene encodes CDR1 SGHNT and CDR2 YENEEA. The CDR3 consists of 14 residues. CDR3 loop: CASSTSGGGTEAFF. The CDR3 DNA reads TGTGCCAGCAGCACCTCGGGAGGGGGCACTGAAGCTTTCTTT. Full variable domain (remainder filled in from reference TRBV11-3 and TRBJ1-1): EAGVVQSPRYKIIEKKQPVAFWCNPISGHNTLYWYLQNLGQGPELLIRYENEEAVDDSQLPKDRFSAERLKGVDSTLKIQPAELGDSAVYLCASSTSGGGTEAFFGQGTRLTVV.

The chain links TRBV28 to TRBJ1-6; D ambiguous. This CDR3 is 13 amino acids long. Germline assignment: CDR1 MDHEN and CDR2 SYDVKM. The germline V and J ends were trimmed by 6 bases and 6 bases, with 9 bases remaining between them. CDR3 bases: TGTGCCAGCAGCCAAGTGGGTAATTCACCCCTCCACTTT. This sequence encodes CASSQVGNSPLHF.

The gene calls are TRBV27 and TRBJ2-1; D gene uncertain. CDR3 length equals 14 residues. CDR1 and CDR2 from the germline V gene are MNHEY and SMNVEV (reference sequence). Deletions cut 4 bases from V and 2 bases from J, with 9 bases between. CDR3 in DNA: TGTGCCAGCAGTTCGGTTGGGACCTACAATGAGCAGTTCTTC. Translating it yields CASSSVGTYNEQFF.

V usage is TRBV5-4 and J usage is TRBJ2-7; D not certain. This CDR3 is built from 14 residues. V was cut by 0 bases and J by 3 bases, with 10 bases left in between. Looked up from germline, CDR1 is SGHNT and CDR2 is YYREEE (reference sequence). The CDR3 coding sequence is TGTGCCAGCAGCTTGGAGGCAGGATACTACGAGCAGTACTTC. This codes for CASSLEAGYYEQYF.